These T cell receptor beta chains were read from a single sample in a study of cytomegalovirus exposure and HLA in healthy donors. Generated by immunoSEQ multiplex PCR, the TCRdb table keeps only in-frame clones and is missing some. Of over 55,000 clones detected, around 87% appear once; the ten largest clones hold less than 1.5%. Material: PBMCs. These receptors were collected from a man between 18 and 29 years old in good health and CMV-seronegative. CDR3s include the opening cysteine and the closing phenylalanine or tryptophan. The order of the fields is CDR3 DNA, CDR3 protein, J gene, D gene, V gene. A D gene is named only where the DNA matches it firmly.

CDR3nt: TGTGCCAGCAGCTTAGGGAAGGGAGAGGGACAAGAGACCCAGTACTTC
CDR3aa: CASSLGKGEGQETQYF
j_gene: TRBJ2-5
d_gene: NA
v_gene: TRBV11-3

CDR3nt: TGTGCCAGCAGCCCCGGGGTAGGGAGTAATTCACCCCTCCACTTT
CDR3aa: CASSPGVGSNSPLHF
j_gene: TRBJ1-6
d_gene: NA
v_gene: TRBV7-8

CDR3nt: TGTGCCAGCAGTCGGGACAGGGCAAACACTGAAGCTTTCTTT
CDR3aa: CASSRDRANTEAFF
j_gene: TRBJ1-1
d_gene: TRBD1
v_gene: TRBV28

CDR3nt: TGTGCTAGTGGTTTGGACTCCTCCGCAGATACGCAGTATTTT
CDR3aa: CASGLDSSADTQYF
j_gene: TRBJ2-3
d_gene: NA
v_gene: TRBV12-5

CDR3nt: TGTGCCAGCACGGACAGGGAACAGACCCAGTACTTC
CDR3aa: CASTDREQTQYF
j_gene: TRBJ2-5
d_gene: TRBD1
v_gene: TRBV28

CDR3nt: TGTGCCAGCAGCTTAGAAGGGGTGCATGAGCAGTTCTTC
CDR3aa: CASSLEGVHEQFF
j_gene: TRBJ2-1
d_gene: NA
v_gene: TRBV7-2

CDR3nt: TGTGCCAGCAGCCAAGAAGGGACTGACCAAGAGACCCAGTACTTC
CDR3aa: CASSQEGTDQETQYF
j_gene: TRBJ2-5
d_gene: NA
v_gene: TRBV4-2

CDR3nt: TGTGCCAGCAGCGCCCAGACTAGCGGGGGGGCCGACGAGCAGTACTTC
CDR3aa: CASSAQTSGGADEQYF
j_gene: TRBJ2-7
d_gene: TRBD2
v_gene: TRBV9

CDR3nt: TGTGCCAGCAGCCCCTTCGGGACAGAAGCTTTCTTT
CDR3aa: CASSPFGTEAFF
j_gene: TRBJ1-1
d_gene: NA
v_gene: TRBV11-2

CDR3nt: TGTGCCAGCAGCTTGGTTAATCCTTCGGAAGCTTTCTTT
CDR3aa: CASSLVNPSEAFF
j_gene: TRBJ1-1
d_gene: NA
v_gene: TRBV5-6